One sample yielded the 20 T cell receptor beta chains listed below, sequenced in a study of molecular identifiers for immune sequencing clone quantification. Each CDR3 protein is one row after TCRdb ran MiXCR on the PCR reads. Seen here are about half a million distinct CDR3 sequences, over 20% observed once, and the top ten hold around 0.86%. Sequenced material: naive CD8+ T cells from blood, with Jurkat cell RNA spiked in. The sample's subset: FACS-sorted CD8+CD4-CCR7+CD45RA+ naive T cells. Every receptor here comes from a human donor in good health. Some libraries in this study had Jurkat cell RNA spiked in.

The chain links TRBV3-1 to TRBJ1-2; D unresolved. Germline lookup yields CDR1 LGHDT and CDR2 YNNKEL (reference sequence). The CDR3 has 14 residues. Trimming stripped 2 bases from V and 8 bases from J, with 15 bases between. CDR3 bases: TGTGCCAGCAGCCAATCTACTCCACCCGAGGGCTACACCTTC. As protein: CASSQSTPPEGYTF.

This clonotype was recorded once. One junction end disagrees with the germline gene, perhaps due to a read error. The rearrangement links TRBV2 to TRBJ2-1; a possible D gene is TRBD2 (5 bases). Germline V gene lookup returns CDR1 SNHLY and CDR2 FYNNEI. The CDR3 consists of 11 residues. CDR3 residues: CASSPGYEQLF. The CDR3 nucleotides read TGTGCCAGCAGTCCGGGGTATGAGCAGCTCTTC.

Only a few counts were recorded for this clonotype. The chain is built from TRBV11-2 and TRBJ1-3, with D uncertain. CDR3 length equals 16 residues. The germline CDR1 and CDR2 sequences are SGHAT and FQNNGV. Trimming shortened V by 1 base and J by 0 bases, and 10 bases separated the two germline ends. The CDR3 here is CASSLVGSHSGNTIYF. CDR3 coding DNA: TGTGCCAGCAGCTTAGTAGGCAGCCACTCTGGAAACACCATATATTTT.

The chain recombines TRBV19 with TRBJ1-3, with 8 bases aligning to TRBD1. V dropped 6 bases and J dropped 0; count of bases not matched to a gene: 7. The CDR3 runs 16 residues. CDR1 is LNHDA, CDR2 SQIVND, per germline (reference sequence). CDR3 bases: TGTGCCAGTAGCTCACAGGGGGTTATCTCTGGAAACACCATATATTTT. This gives the protein CASSSQGVISGNTIYF. The entire variable domain, with the rest obtained from reference TRBV19 and TRBJ1-3, is as follows: DGGITQSPKYLFRKEGQNVTLSCEQNLNHDAMYWYRQDPGQGLRLIYYSQIVNDFQKGDIAEGYSVSREKKESFPLTVTSAQKNPTAFYLCASSSQGVISGNTIYFGEGSWLTVV.

This chain joins TRBV5-6 and TRBJ2-3, with 9 bases identical to TRBD2. V trimming: 3 bases; J trimming: 6 bases; junction bases outside the gene matches: 11. From germline, CDR1 is SGHDT and CDR2 YYEEEE. CDR3 length: 16 residues. The chain's CDR3 is CASSSSGREGPDTQYF. In nucleotides, the CDR3 is TGTGCCAGCAGCTCCTCCGGGCGGGAGGGCCCGGATACGCAGTATTTT.

Comment on this clonotype: The junction does not match germline at one end; this may be a read error. The rearrangement uses TRBV5-6 and TRBJ2-7, with 7 bases lining up with TRBD1. Germline V gene lookup returns CDR1 SGHDT and CDR2 YYEEEE. This CDR3 has 14 residues. The DNA of the CDR3 is TGTGCCAGCAGCCCGACAGGGAGTCAATACGAGCAGTGCTTC. It encodes CASSPTGSQYEQCF.

The table lists this clonotype with many counts. The chain uses TRBV7-2 and TRBJ1-2; TRBD1 aligns across 7 bases. V lost 3 bases, J lost 4 bases, and 11 bases stayed unmatched. This CDR3 region has 16 residues. Per germline, CDR1 SGHTA and CDR2 FQGNSA. The chain's CDR3 is CASSFQGGEVSYGYTF. For the CDR3, the DNA is TGTGCCAGCAGCTTTCAGGGGGGGGAAGTTAGCTATGGCTACACCTTC.

With respect to this clonotype: A much bigger clone sits one base away, suggesting this may be a read error. Because it lacks the conserved phenylalanine or tryptophan at the end, this CDR3 is likely a read error. This chain links TRBV28 with TRBJ2-5; tentative D call: TRBD1 (6 bases). The CDR3 contains 13 residues. The V and J ends lost 5 bases and 3 bases respectively, with 10 bases between them. Germline V lookup: CDR1 MDHEN, CDR2 SYDVKM. For the CDR3, the DNA is TGTGCCAGCAGTCAGACAGGAGAAGAGACCCAGTACCTC. It encodes CASSQTGEETQYL.

J is TRBJ1-2 and V is TRBV19; a weak D match, TRBD1 (5 bases). Trimming shortened V by 4 bases and J by 3 bases, and 9 bases separated the two germline ends. Germline lookup yields CDR1 LNHDA and CDR2 SQIVND (reference sequence). CDR3 length equals 13 residues. The CDR3 spells CASSTDSYYGYTF. In nucleotides, the CDR3 is TGTGCCAGTAGTACAGACAGCTACTATGGCTACACCTTC.

Comment on this clonotype: This may stem from a read error, because a much larger clone lies one nucleotide away. The CDR3 sequence is CASSFRAGGPPEQFF. The CDR3 nucleotides are TGTGCCAGCAGTTTTAGAGCGGGAGGGCCTCCGGAGCAGTTCTTC. This chain connects TRBV28 to TRBJ2-1; TRBD2 matches at 10 bases. The germline CDR1 and CDR2 sequences are MDHEN and SYDVKM. The ends lost 3 bases at V and 10 bases at J; junction bases unmatched: 9. The CDR3 sequence is 15 residues long.

This clonotype was counted many times. This chain joins TRBV7-2 and TRBJ2-5, with D perhaps TRBD2 (5 bases). Germline-derived CDR1 and CDR2 are SGHTA and FQGNSA. The germline V and J ends were trimmed by 7 bases and 2 bases, with 11 bases remaining between them. The CDR3 is made up of 13 amino acids. CDR3 DNA: TGTGCCAGCATCGGGATATATCAAGAGACCCAGTACTTC. It translates to CASIGIYQETQYF.

This clonotype was found a few times. The V gene is TRBV9, the J gene TRBJ2-5; 7 nucleotides align to TRBD1. The CDR3 contains 14 residues. The V gene's germline CDR1 is SGDLS and CDR2 YYNGEE. V shed 3 bases and J 3 bases; nucleotides not matched to a gene: 5. CDR3: CASSATGIEETQYF. The DNA of the CDR3 is TGTGCCAGCAGCGCGACAGGGATAGAAGAGACCCAGTACTTC. The full variable domain, with the rest looked up from reference TRBV9 and TRBJ2-5, is DSGVTQTPKHLITATGQRVTLRCSPRSGDLSVYWYQQSLDQGLQFLIQYYNGEERAKGNILERFSAQQFPDLHSELNLSSLELGDSALYFCASSATGIEETQYFGPGTRLLVL.

This clonotype was observed a handful of times. The chain employs TRBV11-2 and TRBJ2-1; D is perhaps TRBD2 (6 bases). V was shortened by 5 bases and J by 2 bases, with 13 bases between the two germline ends. Germline values: CDR1 SGHAT, CDR2 FQNNGV. CDR3 length: 15 residues. This chain's CDR3 is CASSPPGVTYNEQFF. The CDR3 DNA is TGTGCCAGCAGCCCGCCGGGAGTCACCTACAATGAGCAGTTCTTC.

This clonotype was counted ten times or more. The J gene is TRBJ2-3, the V gene TRBV2; D ambiguous. CDR3 length equals 14 residues. CDR1 and CDR2 (germline): SNHLY, FYNNEI. V was trimmed by 0 bases and J by 5 bases, leaving 9 bases between them. The CDR3: CASSEARWRDTQYF. CDR3 nucleotide sequence: TGTGCCAGCAGTGAAGCGCGGTGGCGAGATACGCAGTATTTT.

The rearrangement links TRBV4-1 to TRBJ1-2; maybe TRBD1 (6 bases). The germline CDR1 and CDR2 sequences are MGHRA and YSYEKL. V dropped 0 bases and J dropped 6 bases, with 23 bases sitting between them. The CDR3 consists of 18 residues. The CDR3: CASSQDRGGIGGWDGYTF. DNA of the CDR3: TGCGCCAGCAGCCAAGACAGGGGTGGTATCGGAGGTTGGGATGGCTACACCTTC.

This clonotype appeared many times. The chain has TRBV29-1 and TRBJ2-7; D unclear. CDR3 size: 14 residues. V lost 0 bases to trimming and J lost 7 bases, with 16 bases between them. Germline CDR1 reads SQVTM; CDR2 reads ANQGSEA. The CDR3 is CSVEDSSTAWEQYF. CDR3 in DNA: TGCAGCGTTGAAGATAGCTCCACGGCTTGGGAGCAGTACTTC.

The V gene is TRBV6-2 or TRBV6-3, the J gene TRBJ1-1; 8 bases match TRBD1. V was clipped by 5 bases and J by 6 bases; unmatched bases: 14. The CDR3 has 16 residues. Germline loops: CDR1 MNHEY, CDR2 SVGEGT. CDR3 region: CASSAPSGQGAPEAFF. CDR3 DNA: TGTGCCAGCAGTGCACCCTCCGGGCAGGGGGCTCCTGAAGCTTTCTTT.

V usage is TRBV20-1 and J usage is TRBJ2-5; 7 bases fit TRBD1. This CDR3 is built from 13 residues. The trim removed 4 bases at V and 2 bases at J, leaving 4 bases unmatched. In germline, CDR1 is DFQATT, CDR2 SNEGSKA (reference sequence). The CDR3 spells CSATTGLQETQYF. The CDR3 region has the DNA TGCAGTGCTACGACAGGGCTACAAGAGACCCAGTACTTC.

The V gene is TRBV6-5, the J gene TRBJ2-2, with 11 positions matching TRBD1. The germline V gene has CDR1 MNHEY and CDR2 SVGAGI. V was clipped by 6 bases and J by 7 bases; unmatched bases: 4. This CDR3 region has 14 residues. The CDR3 protein is CASSGQGAGGELFF. The CDR3 coding sequence is TGTGCCAGCAGCGGACAGGGGGCGGGCGGGGAGCTGTTTTTT.

The chain has TRBV7-9 and TRBJ2-5; D is possibly TRBD1 (5 bases). Germline CDR1 is SEHNR and CDR2 is FQNEAQ (reference sequence). The CDR3 extends over 12 amino acids. Deletions cut 10 bases from V and 1 base from J, with 10 bases between. The chain's CDR3 is CATSGLQETQYF. The CDR3, as DNA: TGTGCCACCTCAGGGCTCCAAGAGACCCAGTACTTC.